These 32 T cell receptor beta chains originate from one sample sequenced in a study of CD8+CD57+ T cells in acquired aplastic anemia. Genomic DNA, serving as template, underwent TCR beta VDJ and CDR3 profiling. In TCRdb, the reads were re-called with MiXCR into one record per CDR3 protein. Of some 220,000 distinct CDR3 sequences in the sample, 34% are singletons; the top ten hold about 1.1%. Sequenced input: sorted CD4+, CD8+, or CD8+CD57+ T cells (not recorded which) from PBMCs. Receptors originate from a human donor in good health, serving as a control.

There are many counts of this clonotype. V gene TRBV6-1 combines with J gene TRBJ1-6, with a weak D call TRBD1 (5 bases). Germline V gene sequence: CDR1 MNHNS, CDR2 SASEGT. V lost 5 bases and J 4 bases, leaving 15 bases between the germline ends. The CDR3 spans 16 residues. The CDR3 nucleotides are TGTGCCAGCAGTTCCCCTCTAGACAGATATAATTCACCCCTCCACTTT. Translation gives CASSSPLDRYNSPLHF.

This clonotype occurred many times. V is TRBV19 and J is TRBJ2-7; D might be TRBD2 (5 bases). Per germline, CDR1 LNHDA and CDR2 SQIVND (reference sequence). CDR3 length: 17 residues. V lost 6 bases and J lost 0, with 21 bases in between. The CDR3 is CASRMIDKTGFSYEQYF. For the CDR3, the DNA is TGTGCCAGTAGGATGATAGACAAGACGGGGTTCTCCTACGAGCAGTACTTC.

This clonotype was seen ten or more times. This chain's CDR3 is CASSLSREQYF. The CDR3 DNA reads as TGTGCCAGCAGCCTTAGTCGGGAGCAGTACTTC. The chain recombines TRBV2 with TRBJ2-7, with D uncertain. CDR3 length: 11 residues. Trimming took 6 bases from V and 7 from J, leaving 10 bases between them. Per germline, CDR1 SNHLY and CDR2 FYNNEI.

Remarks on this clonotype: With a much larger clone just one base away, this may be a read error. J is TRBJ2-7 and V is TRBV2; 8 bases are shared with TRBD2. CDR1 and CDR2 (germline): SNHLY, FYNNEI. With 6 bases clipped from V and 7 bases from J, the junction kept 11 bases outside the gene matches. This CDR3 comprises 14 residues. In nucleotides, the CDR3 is TGTGCCAGCAGGAGCGGGGGCCTCTACAATGAGCAGTACTTC. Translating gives CASRSGGLYNEQYF.

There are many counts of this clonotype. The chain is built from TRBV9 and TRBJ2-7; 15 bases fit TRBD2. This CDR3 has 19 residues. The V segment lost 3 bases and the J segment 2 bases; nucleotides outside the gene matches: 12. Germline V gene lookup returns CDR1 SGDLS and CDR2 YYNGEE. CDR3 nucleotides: TGTGCCAGCAGCGGGCCGGGACTAGCGGGGGGACCCGGTACCTACGAGCAGTACTTC. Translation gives CASSGPGLAGGPGTYEQYF. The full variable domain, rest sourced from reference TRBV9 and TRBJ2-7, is DSGVTQTPKHLITATGQRVTLRCSPRSGDLSVYWYQQSLDQGLQFLIQYYNGEERAKGNILERFSAQQFPDLHSELNLSSLELGDSALYFCASSGPGLAGGPGTYEQYFGPGTRLTVT.

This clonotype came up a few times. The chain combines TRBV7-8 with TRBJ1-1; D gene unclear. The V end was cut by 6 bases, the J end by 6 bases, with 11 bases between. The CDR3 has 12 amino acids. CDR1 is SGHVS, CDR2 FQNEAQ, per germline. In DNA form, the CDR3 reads TGTGCCAGCAGACCCACCCAGGCTGAAGCTTTCTTT. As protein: CASRPTQAEAFF.

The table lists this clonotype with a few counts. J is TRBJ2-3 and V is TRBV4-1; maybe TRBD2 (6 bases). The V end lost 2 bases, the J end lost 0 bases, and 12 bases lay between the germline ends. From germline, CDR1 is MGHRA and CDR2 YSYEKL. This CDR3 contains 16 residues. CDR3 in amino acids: CASSQTRDTSTDTQYF. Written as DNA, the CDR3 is TGCGCCAGCAGCCAAACGCGGGATACTAGCACAGATACGCAGTATTTT.

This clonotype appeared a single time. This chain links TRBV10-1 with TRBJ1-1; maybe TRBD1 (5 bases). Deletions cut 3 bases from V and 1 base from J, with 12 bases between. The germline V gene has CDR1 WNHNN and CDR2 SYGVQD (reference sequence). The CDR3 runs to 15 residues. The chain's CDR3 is CASSDSGGRNTEAFF. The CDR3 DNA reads TGCGCCAGCAGTGATAGCGGGGGGAGGAACACTGAAGCTTTCTTT.

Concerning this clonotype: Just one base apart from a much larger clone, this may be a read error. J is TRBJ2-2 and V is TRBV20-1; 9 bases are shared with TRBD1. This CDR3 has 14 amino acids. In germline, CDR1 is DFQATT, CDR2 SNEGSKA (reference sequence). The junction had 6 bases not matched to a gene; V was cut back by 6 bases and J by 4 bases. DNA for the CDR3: TGCAGTGCCGCCGGGACAGGGAGCACCGGGGAGCTGTTTTTT. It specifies CSAAGTGSTGELFF.

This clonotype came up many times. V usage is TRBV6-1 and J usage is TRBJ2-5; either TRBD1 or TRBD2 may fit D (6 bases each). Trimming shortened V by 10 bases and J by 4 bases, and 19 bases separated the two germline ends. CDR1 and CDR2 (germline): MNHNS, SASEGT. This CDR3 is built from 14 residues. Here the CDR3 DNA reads TGTGCCACTCGTAGGGGGGAAGGAAGAGAGACCCAGTACTTC. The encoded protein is CATRRGEGRETQYF.

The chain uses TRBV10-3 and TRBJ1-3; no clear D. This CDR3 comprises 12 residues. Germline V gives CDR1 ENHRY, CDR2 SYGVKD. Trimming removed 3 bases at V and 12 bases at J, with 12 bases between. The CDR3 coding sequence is TGTGCCATCAGTGATCCCGGGTTACTCATATATTTT. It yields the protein CAISDPGLLIYF.

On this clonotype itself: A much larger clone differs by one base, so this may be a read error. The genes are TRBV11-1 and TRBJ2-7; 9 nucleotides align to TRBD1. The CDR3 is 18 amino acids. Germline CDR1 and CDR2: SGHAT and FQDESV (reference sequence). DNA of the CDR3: TGTGCCAGCAGCCGGAGGACAGGGGATTTCGGAACAGGATACGGGCAGTACTTC. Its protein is CASSRRTGDFGTGYGQYF.

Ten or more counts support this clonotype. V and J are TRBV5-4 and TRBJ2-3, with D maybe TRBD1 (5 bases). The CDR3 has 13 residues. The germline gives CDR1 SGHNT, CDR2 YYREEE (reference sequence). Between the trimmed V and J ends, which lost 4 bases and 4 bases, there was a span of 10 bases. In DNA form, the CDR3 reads TGTGCCAGCAGCCCAGGGTGGGCAGATACGCAGTATTTT. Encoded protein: CASSPGWADTQYF. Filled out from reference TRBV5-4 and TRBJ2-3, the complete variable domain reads ETGVTQSPTHLIKTRGQQVTLRCSSQSGHNTVSWYQQALGQGPQFIFQYYREEENGRGNFPPRFSGLQFPNYSSELNVNALELDDSALYLCASSPGWADTQYFGPGTRLTVL.

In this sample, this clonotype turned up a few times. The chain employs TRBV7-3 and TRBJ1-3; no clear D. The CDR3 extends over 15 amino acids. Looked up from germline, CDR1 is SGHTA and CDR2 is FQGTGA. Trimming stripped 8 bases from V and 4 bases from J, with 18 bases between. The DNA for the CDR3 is TGTGCCAGCCCCCAAAGGGAAGTCTACGGAAACACCATATATTTT. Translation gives CASPQREVYGNTIYF.

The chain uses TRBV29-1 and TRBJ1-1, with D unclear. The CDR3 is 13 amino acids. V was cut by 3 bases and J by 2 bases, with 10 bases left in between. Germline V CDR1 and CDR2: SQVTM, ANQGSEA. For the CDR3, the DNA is TGCAGCGTTGAGATTACAGCTAACACTGAAGCTTTCTTT. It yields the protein CSVEITANTEAFF.

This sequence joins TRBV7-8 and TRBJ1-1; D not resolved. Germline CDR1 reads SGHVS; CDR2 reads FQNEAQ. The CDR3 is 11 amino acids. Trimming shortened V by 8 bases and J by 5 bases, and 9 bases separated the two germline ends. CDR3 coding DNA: TGTGCCAGCGCGCCCGGGACTGAAGCTTTCTTT. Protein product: CASAPGTEAFF.

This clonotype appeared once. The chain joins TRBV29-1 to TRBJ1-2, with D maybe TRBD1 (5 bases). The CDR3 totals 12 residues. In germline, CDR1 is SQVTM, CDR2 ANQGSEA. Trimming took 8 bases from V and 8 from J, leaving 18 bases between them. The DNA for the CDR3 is TGCAGCCAAGCCCCAGGGTTGGGCGGCTACACCTTC. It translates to CSQAPGLGGYTF.

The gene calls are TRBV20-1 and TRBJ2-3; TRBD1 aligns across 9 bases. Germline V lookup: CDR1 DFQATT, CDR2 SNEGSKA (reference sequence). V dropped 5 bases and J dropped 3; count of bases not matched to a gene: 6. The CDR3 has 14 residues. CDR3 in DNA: TGCAGTGCTTGGGACAGGGCTTCGACAGATACGCAGTATTTT. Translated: CSAWDRASTDTQYF.

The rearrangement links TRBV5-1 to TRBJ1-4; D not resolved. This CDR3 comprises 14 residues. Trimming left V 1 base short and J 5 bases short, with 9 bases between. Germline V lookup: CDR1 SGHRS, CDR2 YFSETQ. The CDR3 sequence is CASSLTAINEKLFF. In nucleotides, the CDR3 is TGCGCCAGCAGCTTGACAGCAATAAATGAAAAACTGTTTTTT.

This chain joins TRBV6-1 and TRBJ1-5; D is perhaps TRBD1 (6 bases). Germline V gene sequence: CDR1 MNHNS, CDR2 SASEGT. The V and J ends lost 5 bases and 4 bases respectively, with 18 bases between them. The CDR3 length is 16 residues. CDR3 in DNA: TGTGCCAGCAGTAAAATTACAGGGTCTGGTAATCAGCCCCAGCATTTT. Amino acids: CASSKITGSGNQPQHF.

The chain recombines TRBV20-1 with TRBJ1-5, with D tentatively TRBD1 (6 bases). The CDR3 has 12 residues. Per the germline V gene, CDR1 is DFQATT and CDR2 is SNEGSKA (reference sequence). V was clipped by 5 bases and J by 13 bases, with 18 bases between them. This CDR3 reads CSAEEGQTIQHF. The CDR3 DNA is TGCAGTGCTGAGGAAGGACAGACAATACAGCATTTT.

In DNA, the CDR3 is TGTGCCATCTTCGGACAGGGGATCTCTGGGGCCAACGTCCTGACTTTC. It codes for CAIFGQGISGANVLTF. This chain connects TRBV10-3 to TRBJ2-6; 9 bases align to TRBD1. Trimming took 8 bases from V and 0 from J; bases not matched to a gene: 5. This CDR3 spans 16 amino acids. Germline values: CDR1 ENHRY, CDR2 SYGVKD.

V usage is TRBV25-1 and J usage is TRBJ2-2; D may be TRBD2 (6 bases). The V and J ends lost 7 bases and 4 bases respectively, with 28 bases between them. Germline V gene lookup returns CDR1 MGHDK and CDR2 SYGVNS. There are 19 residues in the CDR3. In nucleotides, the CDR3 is TGTGCCAGCAAGGCTTGTTGGCAGGACCGAGGGAGGATCACCGGGGAGCTGTTTTTT. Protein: CASKACWQDRGRITGELFF.

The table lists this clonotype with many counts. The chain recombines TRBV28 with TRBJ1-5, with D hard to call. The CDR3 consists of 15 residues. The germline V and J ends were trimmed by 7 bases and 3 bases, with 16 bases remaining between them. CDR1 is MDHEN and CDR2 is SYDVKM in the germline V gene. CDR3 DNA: TGTGCCAGCACAACATCGAGAGATCTCAATCAGCCCCAGCATTTT. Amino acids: CASTTSRDLNQPQHF.

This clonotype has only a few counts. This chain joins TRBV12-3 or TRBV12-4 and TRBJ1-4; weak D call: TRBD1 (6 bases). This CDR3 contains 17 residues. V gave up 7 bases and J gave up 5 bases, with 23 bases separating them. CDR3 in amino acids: CASIRDTTLGTNEKLFF. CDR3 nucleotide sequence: TGTGCCAGCATCCGGGACACTACTCTCGGCACGAATGAAAAACTGTTTTTT.

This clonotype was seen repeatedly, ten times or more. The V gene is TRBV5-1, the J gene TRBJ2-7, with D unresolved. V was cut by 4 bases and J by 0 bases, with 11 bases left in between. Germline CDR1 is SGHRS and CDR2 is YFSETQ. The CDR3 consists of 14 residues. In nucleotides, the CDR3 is TGCGCCAGCAGCCCCCGGACGGACTCCTACGAGCAGTACTTC. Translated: CASSPRTDSYEQYF. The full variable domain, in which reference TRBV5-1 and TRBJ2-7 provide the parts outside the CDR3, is KAGVTQTPRYLIKTRGQQVTLSCSPISGHRSVSWYQQTPGQGLQFLFEYFSETQRNKGNFPGRFSGRQFSNSRSEMNVSTLELGDSALYLCASSPRTDSYEQYFGPGTRLTVT.

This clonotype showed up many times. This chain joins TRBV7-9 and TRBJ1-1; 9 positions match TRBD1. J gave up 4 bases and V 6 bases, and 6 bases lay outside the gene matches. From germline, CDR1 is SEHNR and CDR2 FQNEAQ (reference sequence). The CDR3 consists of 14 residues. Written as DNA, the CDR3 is TGTGCCAGCAGACAACAGGGGGCGGGCACTGAAGCTTTCTTT. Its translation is CASRQQGAGTEAFF.

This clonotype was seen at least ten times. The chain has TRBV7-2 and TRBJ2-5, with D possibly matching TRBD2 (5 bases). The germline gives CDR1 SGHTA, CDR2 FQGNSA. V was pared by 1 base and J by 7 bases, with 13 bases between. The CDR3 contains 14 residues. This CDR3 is CASSLVALAGTQYF. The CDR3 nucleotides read TGTGCCAGCAGCTTAGTAGCCCTAGCCGGGACCCAGTACTTC. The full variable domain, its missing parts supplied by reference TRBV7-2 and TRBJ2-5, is GAGVSQSPSNKVTEKGKDVELRCDPISGHTALYWYRQSLGQGLEFLIYFQGNSAPDKSGLPSDRFSAERTGGSVSTLTIQRTQQEDSAVYLCASSLVALAGTQYFGPGTRLLVL.

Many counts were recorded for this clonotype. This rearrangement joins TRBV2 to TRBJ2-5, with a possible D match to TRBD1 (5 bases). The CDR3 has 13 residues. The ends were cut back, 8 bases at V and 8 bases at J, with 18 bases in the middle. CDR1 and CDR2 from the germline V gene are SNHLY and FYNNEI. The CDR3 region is CASLPDMGRTQYF. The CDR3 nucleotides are TGTGCCAGCCTCCCAGACATGGGGCGAACCCAGTACTTC.

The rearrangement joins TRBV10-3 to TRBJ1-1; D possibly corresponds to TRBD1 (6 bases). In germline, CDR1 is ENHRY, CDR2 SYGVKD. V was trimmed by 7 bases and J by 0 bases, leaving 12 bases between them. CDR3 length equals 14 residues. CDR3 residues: CAIKPTGVNTEAFF. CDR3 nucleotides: TGTGCCATCAAGCCGACAGGAGTGAACACTGAAGCTTTCTTT.

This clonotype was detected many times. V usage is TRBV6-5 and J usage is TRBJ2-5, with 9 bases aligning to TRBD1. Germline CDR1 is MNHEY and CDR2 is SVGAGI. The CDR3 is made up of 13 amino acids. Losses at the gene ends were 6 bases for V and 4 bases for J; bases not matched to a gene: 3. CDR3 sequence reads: CASRGQGGETQYF. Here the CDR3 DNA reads TGTGCCAGCAGGGGACAGGGAGGAGAGACCCAGTACTTC.

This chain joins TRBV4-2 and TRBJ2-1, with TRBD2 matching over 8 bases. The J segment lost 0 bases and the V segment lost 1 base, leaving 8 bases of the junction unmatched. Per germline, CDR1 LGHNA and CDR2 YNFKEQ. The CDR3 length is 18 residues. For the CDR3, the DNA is TGTGCCAGCAGCCAAGTAAGGTTAGCGGGGAGCTCCTACAATGAGCAGTTCTTC. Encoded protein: CASSQVRLAGSSYNEQFF.